The 17 T cell receptor beta chains below all came from one sample that was sequenced in a study of blood T cell repertoires in COVID-19. Clones were read by immunoSEQ multiplex PCR, and TCRdb kept only the in-frame ones, dropping some. This sample has 200,000 to 250,000 clones; around nine tenths occur once, and the top ten carry 3% to 4%. The sequencing input was PBMCs or T cells enriched from blood (not recorded which). The receptors here all came from a woman in her thirties who had been exposed to COVID-19.

The chain uses TRBV28 and TRBJ1-3; 11 bases are shared with TRBD1. V shed 5 bases, J shed 4 bases, and the junction held 10 bases outside the gene matches. Germline assignment: CDR1 MDHEN and CDR2 SYDVKM. The length of the CDR3 is 17 residues. CDR3 amino acids: CASSPHRGQGAGNTIYF. The CDR3 nucleotides read TGTGCCAGCAGTCCACACCGAGGACAGGGGGCGGGAAACACCATATATTTT.

This chain links TRBV2 with TRBJ2-5, with D unclear. The CDR3 sequence is 11 residues long. V was shortened by 7 bases and J by 5 bases, with 8 bases between the two germline ends. Germline V CDR1 and CDR2: SNHLY, FYNNEI. DNA of the CDR3: TGTGCCAGCACCCCTAAGGAGACCCAGTACTTC. Protein sequence: CASTPKETQYF.

The chain joins TRBV11-2 to TRBJ2-7; D might be TRBD1 (5 bases). The CDR3 consists of 15 residues. The V and J ends lost 0 bases and 3 bases respectively, with 12 bases between them. Germline CDR1 is SGHAT and CDR2 is FQNNGV. This CDR3 is CASSLEAQGGYEQYF. CDR3 nucleotide sequence: TGTGCCAGCAGCTTAGAGGCCCAGGGTGGCTACGAGCAGTACTTC.

V usage is TRBV2 and J usage is TRBJ1-1, with TRBD1 matching over 7 bases. Germline CDR1 and CDR2: SNHLY and FYNNEI. The V segment lost 6 bases and the J segment 8 bases; nucleotides outside the gene matches: 6. The CDR3 consists of 12 residues. The CDR3 DNA follows: TGTGCCAGCAGCGGAGACAGGGCCGAAGCTTTCTTT. This codes for CASSGDRAEAFF.

The rearrangement uses TRBV30 and TRBJ2-7; a weak D match, TRBD1 (5 bases). Germline assignment: CDR1 GTSNPN and CDR2 SVGIG (reference sequence). Trimming removed 3 bases from V and 0 bases from J, with 6 bases in between. The CDR3 runs to 12 residues. The CDR3 sequence: CAWRGHSYEQYF. CDR3 bases: TGTGCCTGGAGGGGGCACTCCTACGAGCAGTACTTC.

This rearrangement joins TRBV12-5 to TRBJ2-7; 7 bases align to TRBD1. The ends lost 6 bases at V and 5 bases at J; junction bases unmatched: 10. Per germline, CDR1 LGHNT and CDR2 FRNRAP. This CDR3 comprises 14 residues. CDR3 bases: TGTGCTAGTGGAAGGGACAGCAAAGTCAACGAGCAGTACTTC. Its translation is CASGRDSKVNEQYF.

This clone was found a few times. The V gene is TRBV7-3, the J gene TRBJ2-1; 8 bases match TRBD2. The ends lost 0 bases at V and 7 bases at J; junction bases unmatched: 5. CDR3 length: 15 residues. Germline CDR1 reads SGHTA; CDR2 reads FQGTGA. The CDR3 nucleotides are TGTGCCAGCAGCTTAACTTCCGGGAGGGGGAATGAGCAGTTCTTC. Translating gives CASSLTSGRGNEQFF.

This chain connects TRBV27 to TRBJ1-1; TRBD1 agrees at 7 bases. The CDR3 is 14 amino acids. Germline CDR1 MNHEY, CDR2 SMNVEV (reference sequence). V shed 6 bases, J shed 0 bases, and the junction held 4 bases outside the gene matches. The CDR3 region has the DNA TGTGCCAGCAGGTCGGGACAGTTGAACACTGAAGCTTTCTTT. It specifies CASRSGQLNTEAFF.

This clone was seen just once. The chain carries TRBV2 and TRBJ1-3; no reliable D call. Deletions cut 6 bases from V and 0 bases from J, with 15 bases between. The CDR3 has 16 residues. Germline CDR1 SNHLY, CDR2 FYNNEI. CDR3 in amino acids: CASSYTPGISGNTIYF. For the CDR3, the DNA is TGTGCCAGCAGCTATACACCGGGAATCTCTGGAAACACCATATATTTT.

This chain's CDR3 is CASRGTGNSYEQYF. CDR3 DNA: TGTGCCAGCAGGGGGACAGGGAACTCCTACGAGCAGTACTTC. The chain links TRBV28 to TRBJ2-7; 9 nucleotides align to TRBD1. Germline lookup yields CDR1 MDHEN and CDR2 SYDVKM. This CDR3 region has 14 residues. V shed 6 bases, J shed 0 bases, and the junction held 3 bases outside the gene matches.

This chain uses TRBV2 with TRBJ2-1; TRBD2 matches at 9 bases. CDR3 size: 15 residues. V shed 7 bases, J shed 0 bases, and the junction held 4 bases outside the gene matches. Germline-derived CDR1 and CDR2 are SNHLY and FYNNEI. CDR3 nucleotide sequence: TGTGCCAGCATCGCGGGAGGGATCTCCTACAATGAGCAGTTCTTC. Translated: CASIAGGISYNEQFF.

V is TRBV29-1 and J is TRBJ1-3; D uncertain. CDR3 length: 14 residues. Trimming stripped 7 bases from V and 3 bases from J, with 16 bases between. CDR1 and CDR2 from the germline V gene are SQVTM and ANQGSEA. The CDR3 DNA is TGCAGCGCCCCGGACCGGGAAGGTGGAAACACCATATATTTT. It yields the protein CSAPDREGGNTIYF. Full variable domain (remainder filled in from reference TRBV29-1 and TRBJ1-3): SAVISQKPSRDICQRGTSLTIQCQVDSQVTMMFWYRQQPGQSLTLIATANQGSEATYESGFVIDKFPISRPNLTFSTLTVSNMSPEDSSIYLCSAPDREGGNTIYFGEGSWLTVV.

The chain couples TRBV4-1 to TRBJ2-6; D is ambiguous. V was pared by 0 bases and J by 0 bases, with 9 bases between. CDR1 and CDR2 (germline): MGHRA, YSYEKL. This CDR3 has 17 amino acids. CDR3 DNA: TGCGCCAGCAGCCAAGATGCCTCCGGCTCTGGGGCCAACGTCCTGACTTTC. It is translated as CASSQDASGSGANVLTF.

This chain uses TRBV30 with TRBJ1-3; D uncertain. The V end lost 1 base, the J end lost 5 bases, and 6 bases lay between the germline ends. The CDR3 has 12 residues. Germline V gene lookup returns CDR1 GTSNPN and CDR2 SVGIG (reference sequence). CDR3 in DNA: TGTGCCTGGAGTGGCGGCCGAAACACCATATATTTT. This codes for CAWSGGRNTIYF.

V is TRBV4-1 and J is TRBJ2-3; TRBD2 matches at 9 bases. CDR3 length equals 16 residues. Trimming at V came to 2 bases and at J to 0 bases, leaving 3 bases not matched to a gene. From germline, CDR1 is MGHRA and CDR2 YSYEKL. CDR3 in DNA: TGCGCCAGCAGCCAACTGACTAGCGGTAGCACAGATACGCAGTATTTT. This encodes CASSQLTSGSTDTQYF.

The chain combines TRBV3-1 (or the pseudogene TRBV3-2) with TRBJ2-7; TRBD2 aligns across 9 bases. Germline CDR1 and CDR2: LGHDT and YNNKEL (reference sequence). Trimming took 1 base from V and 2 from J; bases not matched to a gene: 9. The CDR3 covers 17 residues. The CDR3 DNA follows: TGTGCCAGCAGCCAAGCTTGGGCTAGCGGGAACCCCTACGAGCAGTACTTC. Its translation: CASSQAWASGNPYEQYF.

This chain connects TRBV6-5 to TRBJ1-4, with D uncertain. The CDR3 loop spans 13 amino acids. CDR1 MNHEY and CDR2 SVGAGI come from the germline V gene. The V and J ends lost 8 bases and 5 bases respectively, with 12 bases between them. CDR3 loop: CASEGRVNEKLFF. In nucleotides, the CDR3 is TGTGCCAGCGAGGGAAGGGTGAATGAAAAACTGTTTTTT.